The 18 T cell receptor beta chains in this list originate from one sample, sequenced in a study of shared clonotypes between healthy human individuals. The method was immunoSEQ multiplex PCR; TCRdb's version includes in-frame clones alone and lacks a portion of them. Counted here are about 2.3 million clones, roughly 90% occurring once; the ten biggest clones make up 0.37%. The sequenced material came from naive CD4+ T cells from PBMCs. The subset here: CD45RA+ positively selected. Every receptor here comes from a man aged 18 to 29 in good health. Some clones in this sample may be carry-over from other donors' samples.

The rearrangement links TRBV12-5 to TRBJ1-4; weak D call: TRBD1 (6 bases). This CDR3 spans 17 amino acids. Trimming took off 0 bases at V and 5 bases at J, with 16 bases between the two ends. From germline, CDR1 is LGHNT and CDR2 FRNRAP. The CDR3 DNA follows: TGTGCTAGTGGTTTGGTACGGCCCGACAGGACCAATGAAAAACTGTTTTTT. Its protein is CASGLVRPDRTNEKLFF. The entire variable domain, with the rest obtained from reference TRBV12-5 and TRBJ1-4, is as follows: DARVTQTPRHKVTEMGQEVTMRCQPILGHNTVFWYRQTMMQGLELLAYFRNRAPLDDSGMPKDRFSAEMPDATLATLKIQPSEPRDSAVYFCASGLVRPDRTNEKLFFGSGTQLSVL.

A single count supports this clone. The gene calls are TRBV4-1 and TRBJ1-5; TRBD1 matches 8 bases. After removal of 3 bases from V and 2 bases from J, the junction contained 12 bases not matched to a gene. Germline CDR1 reads MGHRA; CDR2 reads YSYEKL. The CDR3 loop spans 18 amino acids. The CDR3 loop reads CASSQLPRDRLRNQPQHF. In nucleotides, the CDR3 is TGCGCCAGCAGCCAGCTACCACGGGACAGGCTCCGCAATCAGCCCCAGCATTTT.

The chain has TRBV6-5 and TRBJ1-2; D gene ambiguous. CDR3 size: 12 residues. The ends were cut back, 6 bases at V and 4 bases at J, with 9 bases in the middle. In germline, CDR1 is MNHEY, CDR2 SVGAGI. CDR3 sequence reads: CASRERVYGYTF. In DNA form, the CDR3 reads TGTGCCAGCAGGGAACGGGTCTATGGCTACACCTTC.

This clone was seen just once. The chain uses TRBV12-5 and TRBJ2-3, with TRBD2 matching over 9 bases. Germline CDR1 LGHNT, CDR2 FRNRAP. This CDR3 spans 14 amino acids. The V and J ends lost 6 bases and 1 base, in that order; junction bases with no gene match: 2. As DNA, the CDR3 is TGTGCTAGTGGACGGACTAGCGGCACAGATACGCAGTATTTT. Protein sequence: CASGRTSGTDTQYF.

The chain links TRBV20-1 to TRBJ1-4; tentatively, D is TRBD1 (5 bases). The CDR3 consists of 11 residues. The V gene lost 0 bases and the J gene lost 12 bases, with 8 bases spanning the gap. The germline V gene encodes CDR1 DFQATT and CDR2 SNEGSKA (reference sequence). The CDR3 loop reads CSARERGELFF. CDR3 nucleotides: TGCAGTGCTAGAGAGCGGGGGGAACTGTTTTTT.

With regard to this clone: This may arise from a read error, as a much more abundant clone is one base away. The same CDR3 is also encoded by other DNA sequences in this sample. V usage is TRBV28 and J usage is TRBJ2-2; D is unclear. CDR3 length: 11 amino acids. The ends were cut back, 2 bases at V and 7 bases at J, with 2 bases in the middle. Germline CDR1 and CDR2: MDHEN and SYDVKM. The CDR3 loop is CASSLIGELFF. The CDR3 DNA sequence: TGTGCCAGCAGTTTAATCGGGGAGCTGTTTTTT.

The chain joins TRBV6-1 to TRBJ2-5; the D is unclear. V lost 2 bases, J lost 6 bases, and 10 bases lay in between. Germline V gives CDR1 MNHNS, CDR2 SASEGT. The CDR3 sequence is 13 residues long. In DNA, the CDR3 is TGTGCCAGCAGTGAACATTCAGACCAGACCCAGTACTTC. It is translated as CASSEHSDQTQYF.

The DNA of the CDR3 is TGTGCCAGCAGTGACCAGCGGTCCTCCTACGAGCAGTACTTC. This gives the protein CASSDQRSSYEQYF. This chain uses TRBV25-1 with TRBJ2-7, with D possibly TRBD2 on 5 matching bases. This CDR3 has 14 residues. Looked up from germline, CDR1 is MGHDK and CDR2 is SYGVNS. Trimming shortened V by 3 bases and J by 0 bases, and 9 bases separated the two germline ends.

This chain joins TRBV28 and TRBJ2-7; perhaps TRBD1 as D (6 bases). The CDR3 has 15 amino acids. The germline CDR1 and CDR2 sequences are MDHEN and SYDVKM. V was pared by 5 bases and J by 2 bases, with 16 bases between. The chain's CDR3 is CASSAYRELTYEQYF. CDR3 nucleotides: TGTGCCAGCAGTGCGTACAGGGAGTTAACCTACGAGCAGTACTTC.

The chain employs TRBV19 and TRBJ2-5, with a weak D call TRBD2 (5 bases). Germline assignment: CDR1 LNHDA and CDR2 SQIVND (reference sequence). Trimming stripped 5 bases from V and 5 bases from J, with 15 bases between. The CDR3 sequence is 14 residues long. The CDR3 bases are TGTGCCAGTAGTCCTAGCACAGCACGGGAGACCCAGTACTTC. Protein sequence: CASSPSTARETQYF.

The V call is TRBV20-1, the J call TRBJ1-2, with D maybe TRBD1 (5 bases). V was clipped by 4 bases and J by 3 bases, with 6 bases between them. The CDR3 spans 11 residues. Germline V gene sequence: CDR1 DFQATT, CDR2 SNEGSKA (reference sequence). CDR3 protein: CSATQDYGYTF. The CDR3 coding sequence is TGCAGTGCTACACAGGACTATGGCTACACCTTC.

The chain recombines TRBV28 with TRBJ2-4; the D gene is possibly TRBD2 (7 bases). CDR3 length: 17 residues. Looked up from germline, CDR1 is MDHEN and CDR2 is SYDVKM. Trimming pared 2 bases from V and 3 bases from J, leaving 17 bases between. The CDR3 loop reads CASSLAAGARVKNIQYF. The CDR3 DNA follows: TGTGCCAGCAGTTTAGCTGCGGGGGCGCGGGTCAAAAACATTCAGTACTTC.

Notes on this clone: Other DNA sequences from this sample encode an identical CDR3 as well. The rearrangement links TRBV30 to TRBJ1-4; D is undetermined. CDR1 and CDR2 from the germline V gene are GTSNPN and SVGIG (reference sequence). The V gene lost 4 bases and the J gene lost 3 bases, with 9 bases spanning the gap. The CDR3 length is 13 residues. Written as DNA, the CDR3 is TGTGCCTGGATGCCCGCGGCTAATGAAAAACTGTTTTTT. Protein sequence: CAWMPAANEKLFF.

This chain joins TRBV29-1 and TRBJ1-1, with a possible D match to TRBD1 (5 bases). The CDR3 is made up of 12 amino acids. V lost 4 bases, J lost 4 bases, and 10 bases lay in between. Germline CDR1 SQVTM, CDR2 ANQGSEA. The CDR3 loop is CSVVSGSTEAFF. CDR3 DNA: TGCAGCGTTGTGTCAGGGTCCACTGAAGCTTTCTTT.

This clone has only one observation. The rearrangement links TRBV29-1 to TRBJ2-1, with D perhaps given as TRBD1 or TRBD2 (6 bases each). Germline loops: CDR1 SQVTM, CDR2 ANQGSEA. CDR3 length: 13 amino acids. Trimming removed 6 bases from V and 5 bases from J, with 14 bases in between. CDR3 residues: CSVGKGGHNEQFF. The CDR3 DNA sequence: TGCAGCGTCGGAAAGGGGGGACACAATGAGCAGTTCTTC.

This sequence joins TRBV30 and TRBJ2-5; 7 nucleotides line up with TRBD2. V dropped 2 bases and J dropped 4; count of bases not matched to a gene: 10. Germline CDR1 is GTSNPN and CDR2 is SVGIG (reference sequence). This CDR3 spans 15 amino acids. CDR3 loop: CAWSFKAREGETQYF. The CDR3, as DNA: TGTGCCTGGAGTTTTAAAGCCAGGGAGGGAGAGACCCAGTACTTC.

The chain employs TRBV28 and TRBJ2-7; tentative D call: TRBD1 (6 bases). The germline CDR1 and CDR2 sequences are MDHEN and SYDVKM. The CDR3 covers 14 residues. Trimming cost V 3 bases and J 2 bases, with 11 bases left between them. This CDR3 reads CASSFRTATYEQYF. Here the CDR3 DNA reads TGTGCCAGCAGTTTCCGGACAGCCACCTACGAGCAGTACTTC.

V gene TRBV15 combines with J gene TRBJ2-1; TRBD2 matches at 7 bases. CDR3 length: 14 residues. V shed 5 bases, J shed 0 bases, and the junction held 1 base outside the gene matches. Germline V CDR1 and CDR2: LNHNV, YYDKDF (reference sequence). CDR3 protein: CATSQRGSYNEQFF. CDR3 DNA: TGTGCCACCAGCCAGCGGGGCTCCTACAATGAGCAGTTCTTC.